A selection of T cell receptor beta chains follows, all from one sample in a study of blood T cell repertoires in COVID-19. TCRdb's table, derived via immunoSEQ multiplex PCR, lists solely in-frame clones and lacks some. The table includes under 95,000 clones, more than 65% detected once. The sequenced sample consisted of peripheral blood. The receptors stem from a man between 65 and 80 years old with acute or convalescent COVID-19. Each CDR3 is given with its conserved first and last residue. D genes are given only for firm matches. Part of the rows lack a size; the others show once, few, many or a class for expanded clones.

j_call: TRBJ1-1; d_call: -; v_call: TRBV5-4; clone_size: -; cdr3_aa: CASSFQGSTEAFF; cdr3_nt: TGTGCCAGCAGCTTCCAGGGGAGCACTGAAGCTTTCTTT
j_call: TRBJ2-7; d_call: -; v_call: TRBV7-2; clone_size: -; cdr3_aa: CASSPVMGGEQYF; cdr3_nt: TGTGCCAGCAGCCCGGTGATGGGGGGCGAGCAGTACTTC
j_call: TRBJ1-2; d_call: -; v_call: TRBV6-5; clone_size: -; cdr3_aa: CASSPLGLNYGYTF; cdr3_nt: TGTGCCAGCAGTCCCCTGGGACTTAACTATGGCTACACCTTC
j_call: TRBJ2-3; d_call: TRBD2; v_call: TRBV6-1; clone_size: -; cdr3_aa: CASSEVPLASGVGDTQYF; cdr3_nt: TGTGCCAGCAGTGAAGTTCCATTGGCTAGCGGGGTGGGGGATACGCAGTATTTT
j_call: TRBJ1-6; d_call: TRBD1; v_call: TRBV15; clone_size: -; cdr3_aa: CAVCRDRGRSPLHF; cdr3_nt: TGTGCCGTCTGCCGGGACAGGGGTCGTTCACCCCTCCACTTT
j_call: TRBJ2-3; d_call: -; v_call: TRBV12-5; clone_size: -; cdr3_aa: CASGLGQTSTDTQYF; cdr3_nt: TGTGCTAGTGGTTTGGGACAGACGAGCACAGATACGCAGTATTTT
j_call: TRBJ1-3; d_call: -; v_call: TRBV6-5; clone_size: -; cdr3_aa: CASSPRLPPGNTIYF; cdr3_nt: TGTGCCAGCAGTCCCAGGCTCCCTCCTGGAAACACCATATATTTT
j_call: TRBJ2-1; d_call: -; v_call: TRBV7-9; clone_size: few; cdr3_aa: CASSLIGQGGYNEQFF; cdr3_nt: TGTGCCAGCAGCTTAATAGGGCAGGGGGGCTACAATGAGCAGTTCTTC
j_call: TRBJ1-2; d_call: TRBD1; v_call: TRBV7-9; clone_size: -; cdr3_aa: CASSRGQGFQSGGYTF; cdr3_nt: TGTGCCAGCAGCAGGGGACAGGGGTTCCAGTCGGGAGGCTACACCTTC
j_call: TRBJ2-1; d_call: TRBD1; v_call: TRBV10-2; clone_size: -; cdr3_aa: CASSLSRGSSYNEQFF; cdr3_nt: TGCGCCAGCAGTTTAAGCAGGGGGAGCTCCTACAATGAGCAGTTCTTC
j_call: TRBJ2-1; d_call: -; v_call: TRBV2; clone_size: few; cdr3_aa: CASSPRENSYNEQFF; cdr3_nt: TGTGCCAGCAGTCCCCGGGAGAACTCCTACAATGAGCAGTTCTTC
j_call: TRBJ2-1; d_call: -; v_call: TRBV3-1/TRBV3-2; clone_size: -; cdr3_aa: CASSQLPRGGFEQFF; cdr3_nt: TGTGCCAGCAGCCAATTGCCCCGTGGGGGGTTTGAGCAGTTCTTC
j_call: TRBJ1-5; d_call: TRBD1; v_call: TRBV2; clone_size: -; cdr3_aa: CASKDRGLNQPQHF; cdr3_nt: TGTGCCAGCAAGGACAGGGGACTCAATCAGCCCCAGCATTTT
j_call: TRBJ1-5; d_call: -; v_call: TRBV4-1; clone_size: -; cdr3_aa: CASSQGQGNQPQHF; cdr3_nt: TGCGCCAGCAGCCAAGGTCAGGGAAATCAGCCCCAGCATTTT
j_call: TRBJ1-1; d_call: -; v_call: TRBV2; clone_size: -; cdr3_aa: CASSGTANTEAFF; cdr3_nt: TGTGCCAGCAGTGGAACAGCTAACACTGAAGCTTTCTTT
j_call: TRBJ1-5; d_call: -; v_call: TRBV3-1/TRBV3-2; clone_size: -; cdr3_aa: CASSHQTGPQHF; cdr3_nt: TGTGCCAGCAGCCACCAGACAGGGCCCCAGCATTTT
j_call: TRBJ1-1; d_call: -; v_call: TRBV30; clone_size: -; cdr3_aa: CAWGLTDTEAFF; cdr3_nt: TGTGCCTGGGGCCTGACAGACACTGAAGCTTTCTTT
j_call: TRBJ2-7; d_call: TRBD1; v_call: TRBV11-2; clone_size: once; cdr3_aa: CASSLSPHRGTGEQYF; cdr3_nt: TGTGCCAGCAGCTTATCCCCTCACAGGGGGACCGGCGAGCAGTACTTC
j_call: TRBJ1-6; d_call: TRBD1; v_call: TRBV19; clone_size: -; cdr3_aa: CASTGGGDRESPLHF; cdr3_nt: TGTGCCAGTACCGGGGGTGGGGACAGGGAGTCACCCCTCCACTTT
j_call: TRBJ1-2; d_call: -; v_call: TRBV30; clone_size: -; cdr3_aa: CAWSQGTSNYGYTF; cdr3_nt: TGTGCCTGGAGTCAGGGGACGTCCAACTATGGCTACACCTTC
j_call: TRBJ2-3; d_call: -; v_call: TRBV11-3; clone_size: few; cdr3_aa: CASSSRADTQYF; cdr3_nt: TGTGCCAGCAGCTCCCGGGCAGATACGCAGTATTTT
j_call: TRBJ1-3; d_call: -; v_call: TRBV7-9; clone_size: -; cdr3_aa: CASSRLTEPSGNTIYF; cdr3_nt: TGTGCCAGCAGCCGCCTAACAGAACCTTCTGGAAACACCATATATTTT
j_call: TRBJ2-3; d_call: -; v_call: TRBV7-2; clone_size: -; cdr3_aa: CASSFLATDTQYF; cdr3_nt: TGTGCCAGCAGCTTTTTAGCGACAGATACGCAGTATTTT
j_call: TRBJ2-3; d_call: TRBD2; v_call: TRBV2; clone_size: -; cdr3_aa: CASSERLADTDTQYF; cdr3_nt: TGTGCCAGCAGTGAAAGACTAGCGGACACAGATACGCAGTATTTT
j_call: TRBJ2-5; d_call: TRBD1; v_call: TRBV6-4; clone_size: -; cdr3_aa: CASRRTGGRRETQYF; cdr3_nt: TGTGCCAGCAGGAGGACAGGGGGCCGAAGGGAGACCCAGTACTTC
j_call: TRBJ1-3; d_call: -; v_call: TRBV5-4; clone_size: -; cdr3_aa: CASSVDRSSGNTIYF; cdr3_nt: TGTGCCAGCAGCGTAGACAGGAGCTCTGGAAACACCATATATTTT
j_call: TRBJ1-1; d_call: -; v_call: TRBV5-1; clone_size: -; cdr3_aa: CASSLTGIEAFF; cdr3_nt: TGCGCCAGCAGCCTCACAGGGATTGAAGCTTTCTTT
j_call: TRBJ2-7; d_call: -; v_call: TRBV15; clone_size: -; cdr3_aa: CATSRDIGSYDGQYF; cdr3_nt: TGTGCCACCAGCAGAGATATCGGGAGCTACGATGGGCAGTACTTC
j_call: TRBJ1-1; d_call: TRBD1; v_call: TRBV5-1; clone_size: -; cdr3_aa: CASSDRTGADTEAFF; cdr3_nt: TGCGCCAGCAGCGACCGGACAGGGGCCGACACTGAAGCTTTCTTT
j_call: TRBJ2-1; d_call: -; v_call: TRBV10-3; clone_size: -; cdr3_aa: CAISGGGGPAGEQFF; cdr3_nt: TGTGCCATCAGTGGGGGAGGGGGACCGGCCGGTGAGCAGTTCTTC
j_call: TRBJ1-1; d_call: -; v_call: TRBV9; clone_size: -; cdr3_aa: CASSGGGKNTEAFF; cdr3_nt: TGTGCCAGCAGCGGGGGCGGTAAGAACACTGAAGCTTTCTTT
j_call: TRBJ2-1; d_call: -; v_call: TRBV29-1; clone_size: -; cdr3_aa: CSVEGVGGAHNEQFF; cdr3_nt: TGCAGCGTTGAGGGTGTAGGAGGGGCTCACAATGAGCAGTTCTTC
j_call: TRBJ1-2; d_call: -; v_call: TRBV2; clone_size: few; cdr3_aa: CASNAWGGSYGYTF; cdr3_nt: TGTGCCAGCAATGCCTGGGGAGGAAGCTATGGCTACACCTTC
j_call: TRBJ1-1; d_call: TRBD1; v_call: TRBV3-1/TRBV3-2; clone_size: many; cdr3_aa: CASSTRDRGFMNTEAFF; cdr3_nt: TGTGCCAGCAGCACGCGGGACAGGGGATTTATGAACACTGAAGCTTTCTTT
j_call: TRBJ1-3; d_call: -; v_call: TRBV3-1/TRBV3-2; clone_size: -; cdr3_aa: CASSQDVSGNTIYF; cdr3_nt: TGTGCCAGCAGCCAAGACGTCTCTGGAAACACCATATATTTT
j_call: TRBJ1-2; d_call: -; v_call: TRBV4-1; clone_size: -; cdr3_aa: CASSQVGGDGYTF; cdr3_nt: TGCGCCAGCAGCCAAGTTGGAGGAGATGGCTACACCTTC
j_call: TRBJ2-7; d_call: -; v_call: TRBV19; clone_size: -; cdr3_aa: CASSRTISGGIYEQYF; cdr3_nt: TGTGCCAGTAGCCGGACTATCTCAGGGGGAATTTACGAGCAGTACTTC
j_call: TRBJ2-3; d_call: TRBD2; v_call: TRBV18; clone_size: -; cdr3_aa: CASSKGAGDTQYF; cdr3_nt: TGTGCCAGCTCAAAGGGAGCGGGGGATACGCAGTATTTT
j_call: TRBJ2-2; d_call: TRBD1; v_call: TRBV2; clone_size: -; cdr3_aa: CASRKDRLNTGELFF; cdr3_nt: TGTGCCAGCAGGAAGGACAGGCTTAACACCGGGGAGCTGTTTTTT
j_call: TRBJ2-2; d_call: -; v_call: TRBV27; clone_size: -; cdr3_aa: CASSFRGTQGHTGELFF; cdr3_nt: TGTGCCAGCAGTTTTAGGGGCACACAGGGCCACACCGGGGAGCTGTTTTTT
j_call: TRBJ2-2; d_call: TRBD2; v_call: TRBV5-1; clone_size: -; cdr3_aa: CASSLLGTKNTGELFF; cdr3_nt: TGCGCCAGCAGCTTGCTCGGGACTAAAAACACCGGGGAGCTGTTTTTT
j_call: TRBJ2-1; d_call: -; v_call: TRBV9; clone_size: -; cdr3_aa: CASSVGGQIWNEQFF; cdr3_nt: TGTGCCAGCAGCGTAGGGGGCCAAATTTGGAATGAGCAGTTCTTC
j_call: TRBJ1-2; d_call: -; v_call: TRBV7-8; clone_size: -; cdr3_aa: CASSPAGVRDYGYTF; cdr3_nt: TGTGCCAGCAGCCCCGCGGGGGTCAGAGACTATGGCTACACCTTC
j_call: TRBJ1-1; d_call: TRBD1; v_call: TRBV28; clone_size: -; cdr3_aa: CATTGGTEAFF; cdr3_nt: TGTGCCACCACAGGGGGCACTGAAGCTTTCTTT
j_call: TRBJ1-3; d_call: TRBD1; v_call: TRBV30; clone_size: -; cdr3_aa: CAWEDRGDTIYF; cdr3_nt: TGTGCCTGGGAGGACAGGGGGGACACCATATATTTT
j_call: TRBJ1-6; d_call: TRBD1; v_call: TRBV6-5; clone_size: -; cdr3_aa: CASSRDRGLSPLHF; cdr3_nt: TGTGCCAGCAGTCGGGACAGGGGGCTCTCACCCCTCCACTTT
j_call: TRBJ1-1; d_call: TRBD1; v_call: TRBV27; clone_size: -; cdr3_aa: CASSLNRGVPNTEAFF; cdr3_nt: TGTGCCAGCAGTTTAAACAGGGGTGTCCCGAACACTGAAGCTTTCTTT
j_call: TRBJ2-3; d_call: -; v_call: TRBV7-6; clone_size: once; cdr3_aa: CASSLLALNTDTQYF; cdr3_nt: TGTGCCAGCAGCTTACTAGCGCTTAACACAGATACGCAGTATTTT
j_call: TRBJ2-2; d_call: -; v_call: TRBV6-5; clone_size: -; cdr3_aa: CASSYDVSGGELFF; cdr3_nt: TGTGCCAGCAGTTACGATGTGTCAGGCGGGGAGCTGTTTTTT
j_call: TRBJ1-5; d_call: -; v_call: TRBV27; clone_size: -; cdr3_aa: CASSLFRGQPQHF; cdr3_nt: TGTGCCAGCAGTTTATTTAGGGGTCAGCCCCAGCATTTT
j_call: TRBJ1-4; d_call: -; v_call: TRBV7-9; clone_size: -; cdr3_aa: CASSLRTGSNEKLFF; cdr3_nt: TGTGCCAGCAGCTTACGTACAGGGTCTAATGAAAAACTGTTTTTT
j_call: TRBJ1-1; d_call: -; v_call: TRBV3-1/TRBV3-2; clone_size: few; cdr3_aa: CASSQEWQAEAFF; cdr3_nt: TGTGCCAGCAGCCAAGAGTGGCAGGCTGAAGCTTTCTTT
j_call: TRBJ1-1; d_call: TRBD1; v_call: TRBV28; clone_size: -; cdr3_aa: CASRNRGRDTEAFF; cdr3_nt: TGTGCCAGCAGAAACAGGGGAAGGGACACTGAAGCTTTCTTT
j_call: TRBJ1-1; d_call: TRBD1; v_call: TRBV11-1; clone_size: -; cdr3_aa: CASSPGTGWFGEAFF; cdr3_nt: TGTGCCAGCAGCCCCGGGACAGGGTGGTTCGGTGAAGCTTTCTTT
j_call: TRBJ1-6; d_call: -; v_call: TRBV4-1; clone_size: -; cdr3_aa: CASSGRDISYNSPLHF; cdr3_nt: TGCGCCAGCAGCGGCCGGGACATCTCCTATAATTCACCCCTCCACTTT
j_call: TRBJ1-5; d_call: -; v_call: TRBV3-1/TRBV3-2; clone_size: -; cdr3_aa: CASSRGRQDQPQHF; cdr3_nt: TGTGCCAGCAGCCGGGGCAGACAAGACCAGCCCCAGCATTTT
j_call: TRBJ2-2; d_call: TRBD1; v_call: TRBV19; clone_size: -; cdr3_aa: CASSADRRTNTGELFF; cdr3_nt: TGTGCCAGTAGTGCGGACAGGAGAACGAACACCGGGGAGCTGTTTTTT
j_call: TRBJ1-3; d_call: -; v_call: TRBV4-1; clone_size: -; cdr3_aa: CASSQVAISGNTIYF; cdr3_nt: TGCGCCAGCAGCCAAGTAGCGATCTCTGGAAACACCATATATTTT
j_call: TRBJ2-1; d_call: -; v_call: TRBV5-1; clone_size: -; cdr3_aa: CASRPSGGYNEQFF; cdr3_nt: TGCGCCAGCAGGCCGTCGGGCGGGTACAATGAGCAGTTCTTC